This T cell receptor beta chain was observed in a study of ipilimumab plus nivolumab after autologous stem cell transplantation. On the study more broadly: A median of roughly 8 nivolumab and about five ipilimumab doses were given. Myeloma patients were high-risk transplant-naive or relapsed within 3 years of first autologous transplant.

Starting 14 to 28 days after autologous transplant, ipilimumab 1 mg/kg was given. Through week 26, nivolumab 3 mg/kg IV was given weeks 1, 4, 7, 10, then biweekly. Germline V gene data show CDR1 as SNHLY and CDR2 as FYNNEI. V dropped 4 bases and J dropped 8 bases, with 9 bases sitting between them. The CDR3 is 12 amino acids. The method was immunoSEQ multiplex PCR; TCRdb's version includes in-frame clones alone and lacks a portion of them. The table records 43,000 or so clones, more than 70% of them present only once. The sequencing used PBMCs, collected in a trial of ipilimumab plus nivolumab as post-transplant consolidation. This TCR derives from a male donor with multiple myeloma. The chain couples TRBV2 to TRBJ2-1; no clear D. CDR3 nucleotide sequence: TGTGCCAGCAGTGTTGGTCCCGATGAGCAGTTCTTC. It codes for CASSVGPDEQFF.